These T cell receptor beta chains were read from a single sample in a study of blood T cells in healthy people across ages. TCRdb reprocessed the 5' RACE reads via MiXCR and lists one record per CDR3 protein. Here the sample spans nearly 800,000 distinct CDR3 sequences, about 25% being singletons. Another study also made use of these data, one on T cells of mothers and their children.

The source material was blood. Receptor source: a boy younger than 18 in good health. The CDR3 runs from the conserved cysteine through the conserved F or W. D genes are given only for firm matches. Clone size is given for some rows only: seen once, a few or many times, or a class if the clone is expanded.

V	D	J	size	CDR3	DNA
TRBV12-3/TRBV12-4	.	TRBJ2-1	.	CASSLADARNEQFF	TGTGCCAGCAGTCTCGCCGACGCTCGCAATGAGCAGTTCTTC
TRBV5-1	.	TRBJ2-1	few	CASIGGSLHEQFF	TGCGCCAGCATCGGTGGCAGTCTCCATGAGCAGTTCTTC
TRBV18	TRBD1	TRBJ2-1	.	CASSPPEGGKVNEQFF	TGTGCCAGCTCACCACCGGAAGGGGGCAAGGTCAATGAGCAGTTCTTC
TRBV14	.	TRBJ2-6	.	CASSPQYSGANVLTF	TGTGCCAGCAGCCCTCAATACTCTGGGGCCAACGTCCTGACTTTC
TRBV4-3	.	TRBJ2-1	few	CASSQDLGTRYNEQFF	TGCGCCAGCAGCCAAGATCTCGGGACGCGGTACAATGAGCAGTTCTTC
TRBV20-1	.	TRBJ2-7	.	CSARVIGELSSYEQYF	TGCAGTGCTAGAGTTATTGGGGAGTTGAGCTCCTACGAGCAGTACTTC
TRBV20-1	.	TRBJ2-2	few	CSAEGTTTAGELFF	TGCAGTGCTGAGGGGACAACCACCGCCGGGGAGCTGTTTTTT
TRBV10-3	TRBD1	TRBJ1-2	.	CAISDRTGDGGYTF	TGTGCCATCAGTGACCGTACAGGGGATGGCGGCTACACCTTC
TRBV28	TRBD1	TRBJ2-7	few	CASRPGTGIYEQYF	TGTGCCAGCAGGCCCGGGACAGGGATCTACGAGCAGTACTTC
TRBV4-3	TRBD2	TRBJ2-7	.	CASSAGLAGATPLYEQYF	TGCGCCAGCAGCGCCGGACTAGCGGGGGCCACTCCCCTCTACGAGCAGTACTTC
TRBV11-2	.	TRBJ2-2	.	CASSGQRGTGELFF	TGTGCCAGCAGCGGTCAACGGGGGACCGGGGAGCTGTTTTTT
TRBV6-5	.	TRBJ2-7	few	CASVSPSSYEQYF	TGTGCCAGCGTCAGTCCAAGCTCCTACGAGCAGTACTTC
TRBV6-4	.	TRBJ2-1	.	CASSDGVYNEQFF	TGTGCCAGCAGTGACGGGGTCTACAATGAGCAGTTCTTC
TRBV6-1	.	TRBJ2-3	.	CATTGEQATDTQYF	TGTGCCACCACTGGGGAGCAAGCTACAGATACGCAGTATTTT
TRBV6-1	.	TRBJ1-2	.	CASSATDGYTF	TGTGCCAGCAGTGCGACAGATGGCTACACCTTC
TRBV20-1	TRBD1	TRBJ1-5	few	CSAIEEGAPYQPQHF	TGCAGTGCTATAGAGGAGGGGGCGCCATATCAGCCCCAGCATTTT
TRBV28	TRBD2	TRBJ2-1	few	CASSRGGDLYNEQFF	TGTGCCAGCAGTCGGGGGGGTGACCTCTACAATGAGCAGTTCTTC
TRBV5-5	TRBD1	TRBJ1-1	few	CASSLGLTGLNTEAFF	TGTGCCAGCAGCTTGGGACTGACAGGGTTGAACACTGAAGCTTTCTTT
TRBV6-6	.	TRBJ1-4	.	CASSLLWRSNEKLFF	TGTGCCAGCAGCCTTTTGTGGCGGAGTAATGAAAAACTGTTTTTT
TRBV18	TRBD2	TRBJ2-5	few	CASSPKGLASIETQYF	TGTGCCAGCTCACCCAAAGGACTAGCAAGCATCGAGACCCAGTACTTC